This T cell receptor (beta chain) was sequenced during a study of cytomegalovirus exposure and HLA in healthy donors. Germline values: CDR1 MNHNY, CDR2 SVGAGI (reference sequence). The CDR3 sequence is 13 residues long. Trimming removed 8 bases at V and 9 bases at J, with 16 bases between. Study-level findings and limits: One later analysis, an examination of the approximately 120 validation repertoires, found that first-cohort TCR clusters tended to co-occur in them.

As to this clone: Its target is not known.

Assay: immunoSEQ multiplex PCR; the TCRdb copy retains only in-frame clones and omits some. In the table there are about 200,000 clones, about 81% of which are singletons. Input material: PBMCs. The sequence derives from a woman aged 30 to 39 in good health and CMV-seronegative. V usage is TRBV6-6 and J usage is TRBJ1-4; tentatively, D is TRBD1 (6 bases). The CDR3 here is CASLGAGAKKLFF. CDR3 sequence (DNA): TGTGCCAGCCTAGGGGCAGGGGCGAAAAAACTGTTTTTT.